These 8 T cell receptor beta chains originate from one sample sequenced in a study of cytomegalovirus exposure and HLA in healthy donors. In the PCR, 60 Vbeta and 13 Jbeta primers were used. The data were produced by immunoSEQ multiplex PCR, yet TCRdb's version contains in-frame clones alone and is incomplete. The table records some 74,000 clones, about 72% of them present only once. The sample consisted of PBMCs. All receptors come from a man aged 35 to 55 in good health and CMV-seropositive.

V is TRBV5-8 and J is TRBJ1-4; 7 bases match TRBD1. CDR1 is SGHTS and CDR2 is YDEGEE in the germline V gene. The CDR3 is 14 amino acids. V lost 1 base, J lost 7 bases, and 4 bases stayed unmatched. The CDR3 loop is CASSLWGQREKLFF. Here the CDR3 DNA reads TGTGCCAGCAGCTTGTGGGGACAGCGTGAAAAACTGTTTTTT. Full variable domain (missing parts from reference TRBV5-8 and TRBJ1-4): EAGVTQSPTHLIKTRGQQATLRCSPISGHTSVYWYQQALGLGLQFLLWYDEGEERNRGNFPPRFSGRQFPNYSSELNVNALELEDSALYLCASSLWGQREKLFFGSGTQLSVL.

The gene calls are TRBV5-6 and TRBJ1-6; no clear D. The germline V gene has CDR1 SGHDT and CDR2 YYEEEE. CDR3 length: 15 amino acids. The V and J ends lost 4 bases and 7 bases respectively, with 15 bases between them. CDR3 bases: TGTGCCAGCAGCGCTTTAGAGGTCGGAAATTCACCCCTCCACTTT. As protein: CASSALEVGNSPLHF.

V gene TRBV4-1 combines with J gene TRBJ2-5, with 9 positions matching TRBD1. This CDR3 is 15 amino acids long. V lost 3 bases to trimming and J lost 4 bases; unmatched junction nucleotides: 6. The germline V gene encodes CDR1 MGHRA and CDR2 YSYEKL. The CDR3 DNA sequence: TGCGCCAGCAGCCACACGGACAGGGGTACAGAGACCCAGTACTTC. This codes for CASSHTDRGTETQYF.

This clone came up a few times. This chain connects TRBV9 to TRBJ2-3; 10 bases map to TRBD2. Looked up from germline, CDR1 is SGDLS and CDR2 is YYNGEE. V trimming: 4 bases; J trimming: 3 bases; junction bases outside the gene matches: 5. The CDR3 length is 15 residues. The CDR3 here is CASSPSGGATDTQYF. The CDR3 bases are TGTGCCAGCAGCCCAAGCGGGGGGGCGACAGATACGCAGTATTTT.

The gene calls are TRBV7-2 and TRBJ2-5; D is uncertain. The V and J ends lost 3 bases and 4 bases respectively, with 12 bases between them. This CDR3 spans 14 amino acids. In germline, CDR1 is SGHTA, CDR2 FQGNSA. The CDR3 region has the DNA TGTGCCAGCAGCTTTTTCACCCTATCAGAGACCCAGTACTTC. It encodes CASSFFTLSETQYF. The full variable domain, in which reference TRBV7-2 and TRBJ2-5 provide the parts outside the CDR3, is GAGVSQSPSNKVTEKGKDVELRCDPISGHTALYWYRQSLGQGLEFLIYFQGNSAPDKSGLPSDRFSAERTGGSVSTLTIQRTQQEDSAVYLCASSFFTLSETQYFGPGTRLLVL.

This chain connects TRBV7-6 to TRBJ1-1; possible D gene TRBD1, 5 bases. The CDR3 runs to 13 residues. Trimming removed 1 base from V and 4 bases from J, with 7 bases in between. Germline values: CDR1 SGHVS, CDR2 FNYEAQ. The CDR3 sequence: CASSLEGFTEAFF. CDR3 sequence (DNA): TGTGCCAGCAGCTTAGAGGGGTTCACTGAAGCTTTCTTT. Complete variable domain (other parts from reference TRBV7-6 and TRBJ1-1): GAGVSQSPRYKVTKRGQDVALRCDPISGHVSLYWYRQALGQGPEFLTYFNYEAQQDKSGLPNDRFSAERPEGSISTLTIQRTEQRDSAMYRCASSLEGFTEAFFGQGTRLTVV.

The V and J genes are TRBV7-9 and TRBJ2-1; 7 nucleotides line up with TRBD1. Germline V gene data show CDR1 as SEHNR and CDR2 as FQNEAQ (reference sequence). V shed 0 bases and J 1 base; nucleotides not matched to a gene: 3. CDR3 length: 16 residues. CDR3 sequence: CASSLARGPSYNEQFF. The CDR3, as DNA: TGTGCCAGCAGCTTAGCAAGGGGGCCGTCCTACAATGAGCAGTTCTTC.

The chain couples TRBV5-1 to TRBJ1-2; 10 bases match TRBD1. V lost 4 bases, J lost 5 bases, and 5 bases stayed unmatched. Looked up from germline, CDR1 is SGHRS and CDR2 is YFSETQ. The CDR3 runs 14 residues. The CDR3 region is CASSPGTGDYGYTF. The CDR3 DNA is TGCGCCAGCAGCCCGGGGACAGGGGATTATGGCTACACCTTC.